This record looks at one T cell receptor beta chain sequence and its context. The sample holds a few counts of this clonotype. The antigen this receptor binds is unknown. No much larger clone is present one base from it, and per-base qualities are unavailable. The data originate from a study of T cells in Graves' hyperthyroidism and ophthalmopathy (dated by TCRdb to the late 2010s). As for the study more broadly: To identify TCR V-J signatures that set the groups apart, the researchers used a discovery cohort of 100 patients, made up of fewer than 50 with Graves' ophthalmopathy and 55 to 65 with stable Graves' hyperthyroidism. Prospective prediction of ophthalmopathy was tested in an independent validation cohort of about 19 hyperthyroidism patients and 17 patients who later progressed to ophthalmopathy. The 100 discovery patients were divided at random into training and test sets in a 7:3 ratio. Thyroid tissue and blood T-cell repertoires from roughly 6 Graves' hyperthyroidism patients were also compared in the study. Once sampling was done, hyperthyroidism patients were given methimazole at a starting dose of 30 mg daily, whereas ophthalmopathy patients were given high-dose intravenous methylprednisolone. The paper describes TCR Vbeta CDR3 sequencing of about 140 peripheral blood samples, made up of 43 ophthalmopathy patients, 70 to 75 hyperthyroidism patients and 17 progressor patients. Study-level results and caveats: Blood samples also contained most of the expanded thyroid clonotypes (frequency above 0.001), which suggests that blood repertoires may reflect thyroid immune responses. During validation, the model predicted progression to ophthalmopathy a median of approximately six months ahead of onset, with just under 71% sensitivity and 72% to 80% specificity. Sample size was not statistically predetermined, and blinding of investigators to group allocation was not performed. Ophthalmopathy was separated from stable hyperthyroidism by a 13 V-J signature model, with 85% to 90% sensitivity and roughly 81% specificity obtained in cross-validation and 80%/75% obtained in testing.

The TCR beta CDR3 regions were amplified from RNA transcripts. For the first round of RT-PCR on the TCR CDR3, the HTBI primer set was used together with the Qiagen OneStep RT-PCR kit. Libraries were constructed in a second round of multiplex PCR, after which size selection and purification were carried out. Sequencing of the libraries was done on an Illumina HiSeq2000 using paired-end 100 bp reads. Per the original workflow: Raw data were processed with SOAPnuke, discarding reads with adapters, uncalled bases, mean Phred below 15, or no exact constant-primer or identifier match. COPE v1.2.5 was used to merge high-quality paired reads, and clonotypes were defined as unique nucleotide sequences. MiTCR v1.1 was used to align the clonotypes against IMGT TRBV, TRBD and TRBJ reference segments. The analysis included only V-J combinations with a frequency above 0.0001, which together covered more than 99% of the repertoires. A TCS score was defined as the ratio of F50 (clonal expansion) to E x V (chaos), with BLOSUM62-based TCRdist applied between CDR3 peptides within each V-J. Welch's t-statistics and random forest reduced around 510 V-J features to 10 to 15, which were used in a naive Bayes classifier (R e1071). The similarity between thyroid and blood repertoires was quantified using the Morisita-Horn index. TCRdb reprocessing: public reads trimmed at Q25 with fastp, clones called with MiXCR, in-frame beta chains kept. One record per CDR3 amino acid sequence lists the most common genes and DNA. These V and J calls rely on TCRdb rather than the paper's analysis. Recorded for this sample are roughly 570,000 distinct CDR3 sequences; roughly 46% of them occurred a single time. Of the sample, about 8.3% is held by the ten largest clones.

The germline V gene (reference sequence) specifies GTSNPN as CDR1 and SVGIG as CDR2. Spanning cysteine to phenylalanine, the CDR3 consists of 14 amino acids. Only the CDR3 region is kept as DNA, spanning 42 bases read in frame from base 1. Stable Graves' hyperthyroidism was defined as no progression to ophthalmopathy during 18 months of follow-up. The hyperthyroidism patients were between 18 and 65 years old and newly diagnosed, with a disease duration of less than 2 months. Patients with uncontrolled infections, other autoimmune diseases, pregnancy or lactation were excluded. Diagnoses relied on clinical symptoms, serum thyroxine and TRAb, thyroid ultrasound and orbital computed tomography. Total RNA was extracted with Trizol reagent, and quality was checked on an Agilent 2100 Bioanalyzer.

This receptor was obtained from a woman between 18 and 29 years old with Graves' hyperthyroidism. In this chain, TRBV30 is recombined with TRBJ2-6; a stretch of 10 junction bases matches TRBD1. The J call may be incorrect, as the DNA end agrees better with TRBJ1-2. Source material: peripheral blood or thyroid tissue (not recorded which). CDR3 sequence: CAWSLTGGSYGYTF. The DNA sequence is as follows: TGTGCCTGGAGCTTGACAGGGGGCTCTTACGGCTACACCTTC.